These T cell receptor beta chains were read from a single sample in a study of T cells in Graves' hyperthyroidism and ophthalmopathy. Using its own MiXCR run on the multiplex PCR reads, TCRdb lists one record per CDR3 protein. The sample has hundreds of thousands of distinct CDR3 sequences; about 14% are singletons. The material sequenced was blood. The source of these receptors is a woman in her forties or fifties with Graves' ophthalmopathy. Each CDR3 is given with its conserved first and last residue. Rows give clone size only sometimes, using once, few, many, or a class for an expanded clone.

V	J	size	CDR3
TRBV2	TRBJ1-2	many	CASSGYYGYTF
TRBV11-2	TRBJ2-7	many	CASSGRLAGGYEQYF
TRBV5-1	TRBJ2-7	many	CASSLGQVYEQYF
TRBV29-1	TRBJ2-3	many	CSVRVGLSTDTQYF
TRBV5-4	TRBJ1-6	.	CASSLLGDSYYSPPDF
TRBV7-6	TRBJ1-3	.	CASSLLEASGNTIYF
TRBV12-3/TRBV12-4	TRBJ1-2	few	CASSSQFTLNGYTF
TRBV3-1	TRBJ1-6	.	CASTWDRGSPLHF
TRBV12-5	TRBJ1-1	.	CASARNRGKAFF
TRBV5-6	TRBJ1-5	many	CASSFTGTGYNQPQHF